The 18 T cell receptor beta chains below were found in one sample sequenced in a study of T cell responses to AZD1222 COVID-19 vaccine. Sequencing used immunoSEQ multiplex PCR; TCRdb keeps in-frame clones, though not all of them. The sample includes about 89,000 clones, about nine tenths of them seen just once. This specimen was peripheral blood, taken 28 days after the second AZD1222 dose. The source of these receptors is an adult who received the AZD1222 COVID-19 vaccine.

This clone was seen a handful of times. This rearrangement joins TRBV28 to TRBJ2-7, with D perhaps TRBD1 (6 bases). CDR3 length: 17 residues. Germline lookup yields CDR1 MDHEN and CDR2 SYDVKM. V gave up 6 bases and J gave up 0 bases, with 21 bases separating them. The DNA for the CDR3 is TGTGCCAGCAGAGGGGGTTCCTTATACTTAAACTCCTACGAGCAGTACTTC. It translates to CASRGGSLYLNSYEQYF.

The J gene is TRBJ1-2, the V gene TRBV2; no definite D call. Germline assignment: CDR1 SNHLY and CDR2 FYNNEI. The V end was cut by 2 bases, the J end by 2 bases, with 6 bases between. The CDR3 totals 13 residues. CDR3 amino acids: CASSENRNYGYTF. Here the CDR3 DNA reads TGTGCCAGCAGTGAAAACAGAAACTATGGCTACACCTTC.

This sequence joins TRBV6-6 and TRBJ1-2; the D gene is possibly TRBD1 (5 bases). Germline V CDR1 and CDR2: MNHNY, SVGAGI (reference sequence). The CDR3 is 12 residues long. V gave up 5 bases and J gave up 7 bases, with 11 bases separating them. CDR3 loop: CASSPGAGGYTF. Here the CDR3 DNA reads TGTGCCAGCAGTCCTGGGGCGGGTGGCTACACCTTC.

The chain is built from TRBV7-9 and TRBJ2-6; tentatively, D is TRBD1 or TRBD2 (5 bases each). The CDR3 extends over 18 amino acids. The V end lost 8 bases, the J end lost 3 bases, and 23 bases lay between the germline ends. The germline gives CDR1 SEHNR, CDR2 FQNEAQ (reference sequence). This chain's CDR3 is CASRGRAGSSGGANVLTF. For the CDR3, the DNA is TGTGCCAGCCGAGGGCGGGCAGGGTCCTCTGGTGGGGCCAACGTCCTGACTTTC.

The chain links TRBV3-1 (or the pseudogene TRBV3-2) to TRBJ1-5; 7 bases fit TRBD1. The CDR3 extends over 17 amino acids. Per germline, CDR1 LGHDT and CDR2 YNNKEL (reference sequence). V lost 1 base, J lost 4 bases, and 10 bases stayed unmatched. The chain's CDR3 is CASSQGTGFPLNQPQHF. The CDR3 DNA is TGTGCCAGCAGCCAAGGGACAGGTTTTCCCCTAAATCAGCCCCAGCATTTT.

The chain carries TRBV19 and TRBJ2-5; D assignment may be TRBD1 or TRBD2 (5 bases each). Germline-derived CDR1 and CDR2 are LNHDA and SQIVND (reference sequence). V was shortened by 4 bases and J by 5 bases, with 14 bases between the two germline ends. This CDR3 has 14 amino acids. CDR3 residues: CASSKRPWGETQYF. CDR3 nucleotide sequence: TGTGCCAGTAGTAAACGACCATGGGGGGAGACCCAGTACTTC.

The table lists this clone with a few counts. This chain links TRBV19 with TRBJ2-7; D tentatively fits TRBD1 or TRBD2 (5 bases each). Germline V gene lookup returns CDR1 LNHDA and CDR2 SQIVND (reference sequence). V was clipped by 3 bases and J by 0 bases, with 18 bases between them. The CDR3 runs 17 residues. The CDR3 nucleotides are TGTGCCAGTAGTATTAGTGGAACAGGAGGTACCTCCTACGAGCAGTACTTC. Protein sequence: CASSISGTGGTSYEQYF.

The chain combines TRBV5-8 with TRBJ1-2, with D unresolved. Deletions cut 1 base from V and 8 bases from J, with 12 bases between. The CDR3 length is 13 residues. The germline gives CDR1 SGHTS, CDR2 YDEGEE. CDR3 protein: CASSLSPMGGYTF. CDR3 DNA sequence: TGTGCCAGCAGCTTGAGCCCTATGGGAGGCTACACCTTC.

The V call is TRBV10-3, the J call TRBJ2-7; 7 bases agree with TRBD1. Germline CDR1 ENHRY, CDR2 SYGVKD. Trimming cost V 7 bases and J 8 bases; bases outside gene matches: 8. There are 12 residues in the CDR3. The CDR3 protein is CAIKPTGEKQYF. CDR3 sequence (DNA): TGTGCCATCAAACCTACAGGGGAGAAGCAGTACTTC.

The chain employs TRBV28 and TRBJ1-5; 8 nucleotides match TRBD1. This CDR3 has 15 residues. Germline assignment: CDR1 MDHEN and CDR2 SYDVKM. V was pared by 3 bases and J by 9 bases, with 10 bases of the junction left unmatched. CDR3 loop: CASSFSDRGLWPQHF. Written as DNA, the CDR3 is TGTGCCAGCAGTTTCTCTGACAGGGGCCTTTGGCCCCAGCATTTT.

The chain carries TRBV6-5 and TRBJ1-1, with TRBD1 matching 9 bases. The V gene's germline CDR1 is MNHEY and CDR2 SVGAGI. The CDR3 sequence is 14 residues long. J gave up 3 bases and V 7 bases, and 6 bases lay outside the gene matches. The CDR3 DNA reads TGTGCCAGCAAGGGGGACAGGGCGGACACTGAAGCTTTCTTT. Translation gives CASKGDRADTEAFF.

This chain connects TRBV5-1 to TRBJ1-1; no reliable D call. The CDR3 is 15 amino acids. V was shortened by 0 bases and J by 3 bases, with 12 bases between the two germline ends. Germline CDR1 reads SGHRS; CDR2 reads YFSETQ. CDR3 residues: CASSLENIIDTEAFF. CDR3 DNA sequence: TGCGCCAGCAGCTTGGAGAACATAATCGACACTGAAGCTTTCTTT.

This chain connects TRBV6-5 to TRBJ2-3; 10 bases align to TRBD1. The germline gives CDR1 MNHEY, CDR2 SVGAGI. The junction had 14 bases not matched to a gene; V was cut back by 8 bases and J by 9 bases. CDR3 length: 15 amino acids. The CDR3 DNA sequence: TGTGCCAGCGTATCCGGGACAGGGGAGATCGGGACGCAGTATTTT. This sequence encodes CASVSGTGEIGTQYF.

The V gene is TRBV7-3, the J gene TRBJ1-1, with D unresolved. CDR1 is SGHTA and CDR2 is FQGTGA in the germline V gene. V shed 4 bases and J shed 1 base, with 10 bases lying between them. This CDR3 has 14 amino acids. This CDR3 is CASSSMDGNTEAFF. Here the CDR3 DNA reads TGTGCCAGCAGCTCGATGGACGGGAACACTGAAGCTTTCTTT.

The CDR3 region has the DNA TGTGCCACCCAGAGCAGGCTAAGCAATCAGCCCCAGCATTTT. The encoded protein is CATQSRLSNQPQHF. The chain uses TRBV27 and TRBJ1-5, with D unresolved. The CDR3 runs 14 residues. The V end lost 10 bases, the J end lost 1 base, and 14 bases lay between the germline ends. The germline CDR1 and CDR2 sequences are MNHEY and SMNVEV (reference sequence).

The rearrangement links TRBV10-3 to TRBJ2-7; a possible D gene is TRBD1 (6 bases). Trimming pared 6 bases from V and 5 bases from J, leaving 11 bases between. The germline V gene encodes CDR1 ENHRY and CDR2 SYGVKD. The CDR3 sequence is 12 residues long. CDR3 nucleotides: TGTGCCATCAGCCTACAGGGCGACGAGCAGTACTTC. Residues: CAISLQGDEQYF.

V gene TRBV18 combines with J gene TRBJ1-2, with 7 bases lining up with TRBD1. Trimming cost V 3 bases and J 4 bases; bases outside gene matches: 14. This CDR3 spans 17 amino acids. Germline-derived CDR1 and CDR2 are KGHSH and LQKENI. This chain's CDR3 is CASSPLSGNRGGYGYTF. CDR3 bases: TGTGCCAGCTCACCTCTTAGCGGAAACAGGGGAGGCTATGGCTACACCTTC.

The chain has TRBV28 and TRBJ1-6, with D perhaps TRBD1 (6 bases). CDR1 is MDHEN and CDR2 is SYDVKM in the germline V gene. Between the trimmed V and J ends, which lost 3 bases and 14 bases, there was a span of 17 bases. The CDR3 is 14 amino acids. CDR3 protein: CASSFRQAVGTLHF. In DNA, the CDR3 is TGTGCCAGCAGTTTTCGACAGGCAGTCGGGACCCTCCACTTT.